This T cell receptor (beta chain) was identified during a study of response to subunit inactivated influenza vaccine. Study-level points and caveats: Authors suggested that a seasonal influenza vaccination recruits few new T cells each time.

There are 15 residues in the CDR3. V shed 1 base, J shed 5 bases, and the junction held 5 bases outside the gene matches. The V gene's germline CDR1 is SGHTA and CDR2 FQGNSA. This clonotype was found many times. Its antigen is not identified. TCRdb re-analysed the RT-PCR reads in MiXCR, keeping a single row per CDR3 protein. This table has fewer than 800,000 distinct CDR3 sequences, approximately 15% appearing once. V is TRBV7-2 and J is TRBJ2-7; TRBD1 matches 10 bases. The specimen comprised PBMCs from blood, sampled roughly 13 days after vaccination. The sequence derives from a man in his fifties who received an inactivated influenza vaccine. The CDR3, as DNA: TGTGCCAGCAGCTTAGGTGGGGGACAGGGGAACGAGCAGTACTTC. Translation gives CASSLGGGQGNEQYF.